This T cell receptor beta chain is from a study of blood T cell repertoires in COVID-19. Looking at the study overall: The analysed material was cDNA or gDNA that came from T cells, B-cell-depleted T cells, or PBMCs.

In the original workflow: Amplifying reference gene primers gave estimates of nucleated cell counts. Sequenced by immunoSEQ multiplex PCR; TCRdb stores in-frame clones only, minus some. V, J and clone size reflect that table, while D and trimming were determined from the DNA. This sample carries approximately 200,000 clones, about 82% of them seen once, and the ten largest clones take 4.5% to 5.5%. CDR3 length: 16 residues. The rearrangement links TRBV21-1 to TRBJ2-7; the D call TRBD1 from the table was never checked on the DNA. TRBV21-1 is termed a pseudogene. The sample comprised peripheral blood. The clonotype originates from a woman aged 25 to 45 with acute or convalescent COVID-19. In DNA, the CDR3 is TGTGCCAGCAGCAACATTTATGGGACAGGGGGGTACGAGCAGTACTTC. It specifies CASSNIYGTGGYEQYF.